The following is a TCR beta chain sequence with its context. The cDNA of both the TCRalpha and TCRbeta chains was subjected to two nested PCRs of about 15 and 9 cycles. TCRdb re-analyzed the 5' RACE reads; it lists each CDR3 protein once, without DNA. This table holds approximately 330,000 distinct CDR3 sequences. The CDR3 sequence is 16 residues long. The V gene's germline CDR1 is DFQATT and CDR2 SNEGSKA (reference sequence). Sampling involved one blood draw (under 2.7 ml) for every donor. The sample is drawn from a study of monozygotic twins with inflammatory bowel disease. The chain links TRBV20-1 to TRBJ1-3; lacking DNA, the TRBD1 call made by TCRdb goes unchecked. Sequenced material: blood. This clonotype was obtained from a human donor with ulcerative colitis or Crohn's disease, or a healthy co-twin of an affected twin (not recorded which). CDR3: CSARGRGNFSGNTIYF.